Reported below is one TCR beta chain. This sample was taken from a study of CD8 T cells in Susac syndrome. V was trimmed by 0 bases and J by 5 bases, leaving 16 bases between them. Germline V gene sequence: CDR1 MGHRA, CDR2 YSYEKL. The CDR3 runs 16 residues. An amount of RNA that ranged from roughly 0.5 to 1 ug was reverse transcribed with random hexamers. Across 54 Vbeta and 13 Jbeta, immunoSEQ multiplex PCR amplified TCR beta CDR3. TCRdb reanalysed the immunoSEQ multiplex PCR reads using MiXCR and keeps one entry per CDR3 protein. The sample shows around 56,000 distinct CDR3 sequences, around 90% of them seen only once.

Sequencing input: CD8+ T cells from PBMCs. V usage is TRBV4-1 and J usage is TRBJ1-2; a possible D gene is TRBD1 (6 bases). The sequence derives from a human donor in good health. The CDR3 sequence: CASSQDVGGRGYGYTF. The CDR3 DNA follows: TGCGCCAGCAGCCAAGATGTTGGGGGGCGAGGGTATGGCTACACCTTC.